Listed below are T cell receptor beta chains from one sample, sequenced in a study of graft-versus-host responses after intestinal transplantation. Profiling relied on immunoSEQ multiplex PCR, and the TCRdb table lists in-frame clones only, not all of them. The data contain roughly 70,000 clones, 75% to 90% of them singletons. Their specific antigens are unknown. Sequencing was performed on unstimulated CD4+ T cells sorted from spleen or lymph node cells, taken before transplant. The receptor source for this set is a human donor who was the organ donor for an intestinal transplant. The CDR3 runs from the conserved cysteine through the conserved F or W.

v_call | cdr3_aa
TRBV19 | CASSDERVNTEAFF
TRBV5-4 | CASSLRVGTGDTQYF
TRBV19 | CASTFGQGSTEAFF
TRBV27 | CASSFRAGRGGSYNEQFF
TRBV6-1 | CASSDGGERLYGYTF
TRBV2 | CASRKVYIGGGHNEQFF
TRBV10-2 | CASSGGGYGYTF
TRBV10-1 | CASSESYPAGELFF
TRBV27 | CASSLPRIAGGLIGELFF
TRBV28 | CASSEIRGGLGELFF
TRBV7-2 | CASSLGHFTGELFF
TRBV29-1 | CSVEDRGGAEWETQYF
TRBV4-3 | CASSQDFRGGQPQHF
TRBV5-1 | CASSPIGGGAVGELFF
TRBV19 | CASSHDRQRDNSPLHF
TRBV6-5 | CASSYSQTKQGAVQFF
TRBV29-1 | CSGRQGADTQYF
TRBV5-1 | CASSLVGEPYNEQFF
TRBV18 | CASGDGQGAYGYTF
TRBV23-1 | CASSQGQNTEAFF
TRBV5-6 | CASSSPGHSNSPLHF
TRBV6-1 | CASSEAGPLNQPQHF
TRBV16 | CASSQSQGGTQYF
TRBV11-2 | CASSRRGDSYNEQFF
TRBV6-1 | CASIDRGYEQFF
TRBV7-6 | CASSSETGVKAFF
TRBV15 | CATSRGTVSPLHF
TRBV4-1 | CASSQVDILAFNEQFF
TRBV28 | CASSSWSSGGKDTQYF
TRBV30 | CAWSAQYRGTNEKLFF
TRBV6-6 | CASSYSNRRDGYTF
TRBV6-1 | CASRTTGAGANVLTF
TRBV13 | CASSSQGTKNIQYF